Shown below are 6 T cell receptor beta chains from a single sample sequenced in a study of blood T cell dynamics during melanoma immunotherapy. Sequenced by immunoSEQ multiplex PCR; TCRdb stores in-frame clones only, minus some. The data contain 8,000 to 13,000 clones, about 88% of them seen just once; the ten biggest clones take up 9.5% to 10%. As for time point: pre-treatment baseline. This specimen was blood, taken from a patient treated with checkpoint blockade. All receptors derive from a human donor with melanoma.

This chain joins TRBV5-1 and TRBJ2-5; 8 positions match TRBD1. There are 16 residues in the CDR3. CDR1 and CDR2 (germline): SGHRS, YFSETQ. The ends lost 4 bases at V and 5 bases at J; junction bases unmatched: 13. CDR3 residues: CASSVGQATLSETQYF. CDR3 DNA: TGCGCCAGCAGCGTGGGACAGGCGACGTTATCGGAGACCCAGTACTTC. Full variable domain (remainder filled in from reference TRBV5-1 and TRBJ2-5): KAGVTQTPRYLIKTRGQQVTLSCSPISGHRSVSWYQQTPGQGLQFLFEYFSETQRNKGNFPGRFSGRQFSNSRSEMNVSTLELGDSALYLCASSVGQATLSETQYFGPGTRLLVL.

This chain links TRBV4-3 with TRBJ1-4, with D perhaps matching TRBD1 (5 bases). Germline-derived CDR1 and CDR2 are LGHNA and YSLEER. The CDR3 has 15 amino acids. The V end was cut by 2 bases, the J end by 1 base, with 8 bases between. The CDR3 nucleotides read TGCGCCAGCAGCCAACACCAGGGAACTAATGAAAAACTGTTTTTT. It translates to CASSQHQGTNEKLFF.

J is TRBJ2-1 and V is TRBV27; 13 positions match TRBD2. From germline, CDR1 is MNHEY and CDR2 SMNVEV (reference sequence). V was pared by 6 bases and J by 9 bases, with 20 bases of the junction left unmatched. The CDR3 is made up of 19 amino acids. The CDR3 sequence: CASSFFPYTWTSGRTEQFF. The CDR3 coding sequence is TGTGCCAGCAGCTTCTTTCCCTACACTTGGACTAGCGGGAGAACTGAGCAGTTCTTC.

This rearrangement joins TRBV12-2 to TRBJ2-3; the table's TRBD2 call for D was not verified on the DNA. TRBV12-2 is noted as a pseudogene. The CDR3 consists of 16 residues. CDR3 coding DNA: TGTGCAAGTCGCTACCTCGGAGGGGCAAGGGCAGATACGCAGTATTTT. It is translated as CASRYLGGARADTQYF.

The CDR3 region is CASSTGQGKGYNEQFF. Written as DNA, the CDR3 is TGTGCCAGCAGCACCGGACAGGGGAAGGGCTACAATGAGCAGTTCTTC. The chain recombines TRBV7-3 with TRBJ2-1, with 9 positions matching TRBD1. Germline lookup yields CDR1 SGHTA and CDR2 FQGTGA. Unmatched junction bases numbered 8, after V lost 5 bases and J lost 3 bases. The CDR3 runs to 16 residues.

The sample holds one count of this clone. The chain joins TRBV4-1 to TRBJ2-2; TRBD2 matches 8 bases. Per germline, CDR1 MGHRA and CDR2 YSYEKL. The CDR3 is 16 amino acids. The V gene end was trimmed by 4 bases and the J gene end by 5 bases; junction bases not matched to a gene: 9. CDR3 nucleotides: TGCGCCAGCAGCCCCTACCGGGGGGGTACTACCGGGGAGCTGTTTTTT. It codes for CASSPYRGGTTGELFF.